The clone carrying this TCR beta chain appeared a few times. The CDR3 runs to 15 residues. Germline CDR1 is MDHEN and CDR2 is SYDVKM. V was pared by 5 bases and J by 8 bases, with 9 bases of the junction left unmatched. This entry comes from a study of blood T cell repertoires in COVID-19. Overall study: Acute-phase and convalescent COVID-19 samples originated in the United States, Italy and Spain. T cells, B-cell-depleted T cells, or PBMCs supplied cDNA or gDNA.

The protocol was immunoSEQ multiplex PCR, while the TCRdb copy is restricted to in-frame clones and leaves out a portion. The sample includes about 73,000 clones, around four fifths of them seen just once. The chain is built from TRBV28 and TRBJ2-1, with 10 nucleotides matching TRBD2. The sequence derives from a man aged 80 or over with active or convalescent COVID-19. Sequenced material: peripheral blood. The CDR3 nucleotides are TGTGCCAGCAGTCCCTCGATTAGCGGGAGGTATGAGCAGTTCTTC. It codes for CASSPSISGRYEQFF.